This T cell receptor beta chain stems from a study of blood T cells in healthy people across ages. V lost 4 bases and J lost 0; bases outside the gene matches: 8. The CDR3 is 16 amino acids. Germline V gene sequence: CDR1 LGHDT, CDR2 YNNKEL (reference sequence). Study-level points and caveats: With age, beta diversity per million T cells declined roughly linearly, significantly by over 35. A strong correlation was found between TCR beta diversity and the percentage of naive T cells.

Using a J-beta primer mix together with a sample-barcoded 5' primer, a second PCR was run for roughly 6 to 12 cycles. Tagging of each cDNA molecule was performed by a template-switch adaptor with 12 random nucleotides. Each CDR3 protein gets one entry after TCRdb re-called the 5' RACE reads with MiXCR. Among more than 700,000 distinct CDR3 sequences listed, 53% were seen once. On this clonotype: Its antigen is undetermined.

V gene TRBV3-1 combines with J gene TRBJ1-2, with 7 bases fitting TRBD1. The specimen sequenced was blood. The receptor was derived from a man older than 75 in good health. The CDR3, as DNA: TGTGCCAGCAGCCCCTCGGACAGGCCCTCTAACTATGGCTACACCTTC. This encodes CASSPSDRPSNYGYTF.